This TCR beta chain originates from a study of blood T cell repertoires in COVID-19. For the study at large: From the United States, Italy and Spain came samples of acute and convalescent COVID-19. T cells, B-cell-depleted T cells, or PBMCs supplied cDNA or gDNA.

CDR1 and CDR2 (germline): SGHNT, YENEEA. Trimming removed 3 bases from V and 4 bases from J, with 9 bases in between. The CDR3 contains 13 residues. Original methodology: Nucleated cell counts were estimated from reference gene primer amplification. Assay: immunoSEQ multiplex PCR; the TCRdb copy retains only in-frame clones and omits some. D and trimming were read from the DNA, whereas the V and J calls and clone size are those reported in that table. The table records about 460,000 clones, around 85% of them present only once. The sequence derives from a woman between 55 and 75 years old who had recovered from COVID-19. Sample: PBMCs or T cells enriched from blood (not recorded which). The J gene is TRBJ2-5, the V gene TRBV11-3; D call uncertain. The CDR3 bases are TGTGCCAGCAGCTTTAATAACAGAGAGACCCAGTACTTC. Its protein is CASSFNNRETQYF.